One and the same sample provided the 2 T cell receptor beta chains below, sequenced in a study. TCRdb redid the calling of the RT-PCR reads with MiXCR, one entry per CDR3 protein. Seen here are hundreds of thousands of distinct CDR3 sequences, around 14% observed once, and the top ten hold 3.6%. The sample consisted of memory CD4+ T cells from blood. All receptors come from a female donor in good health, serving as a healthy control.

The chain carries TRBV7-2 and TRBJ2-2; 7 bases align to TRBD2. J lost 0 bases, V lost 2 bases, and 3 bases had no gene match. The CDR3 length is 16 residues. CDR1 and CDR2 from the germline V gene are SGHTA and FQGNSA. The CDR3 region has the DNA TGTGCCAGCAGCTTAACGGCGGGGGCGAACACCGGGGAGCTGTTTTTT. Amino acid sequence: CASSLTAGANTGELFF.

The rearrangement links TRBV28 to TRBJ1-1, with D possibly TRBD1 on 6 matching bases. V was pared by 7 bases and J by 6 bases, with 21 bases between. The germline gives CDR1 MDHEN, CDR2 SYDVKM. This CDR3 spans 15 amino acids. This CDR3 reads CASTSQSTGKAEAFF. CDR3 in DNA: TGTGCCAGCACCTCTCAATCAACAGGGAAGGCTGAAGCTTTCTTT.